This TCR beta chain came from a study of blood T cell repertoires in COVID-19. Original data processing: Estimation of nucleated cell counts was performed using reference gene primer amplification. Assay: immunoSEQ multiplex PCR; the TCRdb copy retains only in-frame clones and omits some. From that table come the V and J calls and clone size; the DNA was used to work out D and trimming. Altogether about 440,000 clones are present, 80% to 90% being singletons, with the ten largest covering about 4.5%. Per germline, CDR1 SGHTA and CDR2 FQGNSA. Trimming removed 2 bases at V and 1 base at J, with 11 bases between. This CDR3 spans 15 amino acids.

The sequenced material came from peripheral blood. The chain is built from TRBV7-2 and TRBJ1-1; no reliable D call. The TCR originated in a woman aged 25 to 45 with acute or convalescent COVID-19. CDR3 sequence reads: CASSLRRVANTEAFF. In DNA, the CDR3 is TGTGCCAGCAGCTTACGTCGGGTTGCGAACACTGAAGCTTTCTTT.